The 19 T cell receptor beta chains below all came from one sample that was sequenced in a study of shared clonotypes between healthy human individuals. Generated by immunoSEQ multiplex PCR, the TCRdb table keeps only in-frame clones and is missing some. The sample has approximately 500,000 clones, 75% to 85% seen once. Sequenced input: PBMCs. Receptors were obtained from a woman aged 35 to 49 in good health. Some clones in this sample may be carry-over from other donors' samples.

The CDR3 DNA is TGCGCCAGCAGCCAAGGGGGGACTAGCGGGAGAGTCGAGACCCAGTACTTC. It translates to CASSQGGTSGRVETQYF. The chain has TRBV4-1 and TRBJ2-5, with TRBD2 identical over 14 bases. The germline gives CDR1 MGHRA, CDR2 YSYEKL. Unmatched junction bases numbered 6, after V lost 1 base and J lost 5 bases. The CDR3 is 17 residues long.

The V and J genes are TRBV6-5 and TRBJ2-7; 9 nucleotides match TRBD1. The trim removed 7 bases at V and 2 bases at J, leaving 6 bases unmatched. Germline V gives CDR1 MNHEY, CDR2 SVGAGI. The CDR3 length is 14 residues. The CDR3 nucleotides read TGTGCCAGCATCTCGGGACAGGGCCCCTACGAGCAGTACTTC. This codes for CASISGQGPYEQYF.

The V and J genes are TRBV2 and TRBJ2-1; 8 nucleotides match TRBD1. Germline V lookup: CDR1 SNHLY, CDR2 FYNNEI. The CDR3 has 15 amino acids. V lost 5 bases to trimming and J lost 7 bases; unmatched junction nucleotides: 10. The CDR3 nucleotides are TGTGCCAGCAGTACCGGGACAGGAGAACCGAATGAGCAGTTCTTC. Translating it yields CASSTGTGEPNEQFF.

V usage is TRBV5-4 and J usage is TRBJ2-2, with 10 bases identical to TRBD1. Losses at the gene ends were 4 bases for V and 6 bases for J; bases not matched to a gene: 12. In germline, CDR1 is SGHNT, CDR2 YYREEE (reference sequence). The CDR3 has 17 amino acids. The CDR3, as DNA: TGTGCCAGCAGCCAACCACGTGCCGGGACAGGGGCCGGGGAGCTGTTTTTT. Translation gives CASSQPRAGTGAGELFF.

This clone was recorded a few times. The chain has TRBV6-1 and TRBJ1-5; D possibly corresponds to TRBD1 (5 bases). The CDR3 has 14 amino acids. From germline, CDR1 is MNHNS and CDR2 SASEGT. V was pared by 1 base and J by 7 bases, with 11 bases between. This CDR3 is CASSEGRGRQPQHF. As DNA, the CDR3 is TGTGCCAGCAGTGAAGGAAGGGGCCGGCAGCCCCAGCATTTT.

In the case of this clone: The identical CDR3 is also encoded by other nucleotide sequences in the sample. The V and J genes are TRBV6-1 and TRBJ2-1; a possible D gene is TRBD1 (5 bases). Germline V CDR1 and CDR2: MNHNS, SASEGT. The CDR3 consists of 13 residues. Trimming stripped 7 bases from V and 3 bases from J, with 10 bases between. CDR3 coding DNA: TGTGCCAGCACCCCGACAGTCTACAATGAGCAGTTCTTC. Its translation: CASTPTVYNEQFF.

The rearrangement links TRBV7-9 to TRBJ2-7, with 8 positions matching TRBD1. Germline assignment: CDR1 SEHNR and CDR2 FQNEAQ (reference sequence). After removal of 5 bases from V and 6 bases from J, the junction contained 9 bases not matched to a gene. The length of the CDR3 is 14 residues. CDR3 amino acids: CASSTWTGTGEQYF. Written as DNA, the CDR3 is TGTGCCAGCAGCACGTGGACAGGGACGGGCGAGCAGTACTTC.

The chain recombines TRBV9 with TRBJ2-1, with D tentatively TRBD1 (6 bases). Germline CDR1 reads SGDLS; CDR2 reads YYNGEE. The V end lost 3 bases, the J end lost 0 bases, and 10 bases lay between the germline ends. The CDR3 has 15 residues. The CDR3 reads CASSDRDNSYNEQFF. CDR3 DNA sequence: TGTGCCAGCAGCGACCGGGACAACTCCTACAATGAGCAGTTCTTC.

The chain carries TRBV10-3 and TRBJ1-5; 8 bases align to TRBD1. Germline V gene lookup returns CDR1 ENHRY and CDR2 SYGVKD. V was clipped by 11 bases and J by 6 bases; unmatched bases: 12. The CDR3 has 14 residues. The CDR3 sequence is CAARGQGERQPQHF. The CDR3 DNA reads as TGTGCCGCCCGTGGACAGGGAGAGCGTCAGCCCCAGCATTTT.

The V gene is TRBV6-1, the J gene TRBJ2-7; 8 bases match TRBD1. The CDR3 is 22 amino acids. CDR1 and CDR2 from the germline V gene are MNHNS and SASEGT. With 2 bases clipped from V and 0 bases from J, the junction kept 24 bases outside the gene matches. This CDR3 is CASSESGRGLRDHTSNSYEQYF. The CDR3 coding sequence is TGTGCCAGCAGTGAAAGTGGCAGGGGGCTCCGGGACCACACTTCAAACTCCTACGAGCAGTACTTC.

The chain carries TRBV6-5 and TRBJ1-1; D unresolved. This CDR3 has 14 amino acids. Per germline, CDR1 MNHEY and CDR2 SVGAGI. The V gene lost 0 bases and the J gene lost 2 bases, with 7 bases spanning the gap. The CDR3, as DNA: TGTGCCAGCAGTTACTCGAACGGTAACACTGAAGCTTTCTTT. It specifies CASSYSNGNTEAFF.

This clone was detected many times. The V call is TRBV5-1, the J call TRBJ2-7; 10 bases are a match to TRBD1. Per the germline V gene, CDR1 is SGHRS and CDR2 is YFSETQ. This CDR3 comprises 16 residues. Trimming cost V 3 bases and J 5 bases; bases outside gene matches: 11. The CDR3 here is CASSYNPGTGEDEQYF. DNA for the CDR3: TGCGCCAGCAGCTATAACCCCGGGACAGGGGAAGACGAGCAGTACTTC.

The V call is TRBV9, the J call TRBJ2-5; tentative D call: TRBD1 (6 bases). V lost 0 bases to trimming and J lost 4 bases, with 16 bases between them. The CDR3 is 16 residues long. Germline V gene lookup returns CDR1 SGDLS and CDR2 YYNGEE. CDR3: CASSVAPTGMGETQYF. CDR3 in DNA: TGTGCCAGCAGCGTAGCTCCTACAGGGATGGGAGAGACCCAGTACTTC.

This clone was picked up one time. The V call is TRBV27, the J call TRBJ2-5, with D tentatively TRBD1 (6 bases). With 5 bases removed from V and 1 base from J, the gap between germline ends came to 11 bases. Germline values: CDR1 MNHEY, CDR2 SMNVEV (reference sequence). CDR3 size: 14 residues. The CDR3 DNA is TGTGCCAGCAGTCCCGGGACAACCCAAGAGACCCAGTACTTC. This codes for CASSPGTTQETQYF.

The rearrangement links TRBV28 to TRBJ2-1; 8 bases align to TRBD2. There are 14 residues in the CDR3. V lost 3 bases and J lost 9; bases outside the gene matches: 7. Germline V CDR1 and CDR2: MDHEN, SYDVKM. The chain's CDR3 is CASSLGLGAGEQFF. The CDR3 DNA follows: TGTGCCAGCAGTTTGGGACTAGGGGCCGGTGAGCAGTTCTTC.

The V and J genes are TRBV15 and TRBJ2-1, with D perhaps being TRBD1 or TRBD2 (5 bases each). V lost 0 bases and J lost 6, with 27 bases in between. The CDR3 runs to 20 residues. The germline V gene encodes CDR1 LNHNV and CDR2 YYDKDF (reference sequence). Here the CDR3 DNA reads TGTGCCACCAGCAGAGATCGTTTCCGGGACGGACCACTTAGAAGCAATGAGCAGTTCTTC. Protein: CATSRDRFRDGPLRSNEQFF.

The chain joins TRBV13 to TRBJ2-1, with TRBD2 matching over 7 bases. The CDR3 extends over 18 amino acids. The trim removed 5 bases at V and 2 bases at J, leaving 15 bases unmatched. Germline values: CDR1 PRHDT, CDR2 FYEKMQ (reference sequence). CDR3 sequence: CASSAPLRKLATYNEQFF. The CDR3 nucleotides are TGTGCCAGCAGCGCGCCCCTACGGAAACTAGCGACCTACAATGAGCAGTTCTTC.

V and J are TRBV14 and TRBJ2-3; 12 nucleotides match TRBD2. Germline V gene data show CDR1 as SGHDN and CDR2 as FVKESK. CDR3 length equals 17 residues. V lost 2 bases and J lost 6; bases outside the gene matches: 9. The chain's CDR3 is CASSQRFGLAGSDTQYF. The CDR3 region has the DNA TGTGCCAGCAGCCAAAGATTCGGACTAGCGGGATCGGATACGCAGTATTTT.

CDR3 loop: CASSPVGYDGPEAFF. The CDR3 nucleotides are TGTGCCAGCAGCCCCGTCGGGTACGACGGCCCTGAAGCTTTCTTT. V is TRBV7-2 and J is TRBJ1-1; D is unresolved. Trimming took 5 bases from V and 6 from J, leaving 19 bases between them. CDR3 size: 15 residues. CDR1 and CDR2 from the germline V gene are SGHTA and FQGNSA.